These 28 T cell receptor beta chains came from one sample sequenced in a study of T cells in Graves' hyperthyroidism and ophthalmopathy. From RNA transcripts, TCR beta CDR3 regions were amplified. First-round RT-PCR of the TCR CDR3 relied on the HTBI primer set. TCRdb ran MiXCR on the multiplex PCR reads and lists one entry per CDR3 protein. The repertoire holds about 180,000 distinct CDR3 sequences, with over 15% as singletons. The sequenced sample consisted of blood. All receptors derive from a woman aged 50 to 65 with Graves' hyperthyroidism.

In its sample, this clonotype was seen once. Its ends do not fully match the called genes, so a read error is possible. The chain employs TRBV7-9 and TRBJ2-1, with TRBD2 identical over 7 bases. The germline CDR1 and CDR2 sequences are SEHNR and FQNEAQ (reference sequence). The CDR3 spans 15 residues. CDR3 protein: CVSSRDYIANNEQFF. The CDR3, as DNA: TGTGTCAGCAGCCGGGACTACATAGCAAACAATGAGCAGTTCTTC. The variable domain in full, completed from reference TRBV7-9 and TRBJ2-1, reads DTGVSQNPRHKITKRGQNVTFRCDPISEHNRLYWYRQTLGQGPEFLTYFQNEAQLEKSRLLSDRFSAERPKGSFSTLEIQRTEQGDSAMYLCVSSRDYIANNEQFFGPGTRLTVL.

Ten or more counts support this clonotype. This chain connects TRBV28 to TRBJ1-2; no firm D call. The CDR3 extends over 15 amino acids. Germline values: CDR1 MDHEN, CDR2 SYDVKM. Trimming shortened V by 1 base and J by 5 bases, and 14 bases separated the two germline ends. CDR3 in amino acids: CASSLYGETAYGYTF. As DNA, the CDR3 is TGTGCCAGCAGTTTATATGGGGAAACGGCGTATGGCTACACCTTC.

This clonotype was counted once. The CDR3 region has the DNA TGTGCCAGCAGTTTAGCGAGGACAGGGAATGGCTACACCTTC. Translated, it gives CASSLARTGNGYTF. The chain carries TRBV12-3 or TRBV12-4 and TRBJ1-2; 8 bases map to TRBD1. The V gene end was trimmed by 0 bases and the J gene end by 6 bases; junction bases not matched to a gene: 3. The CDR3 has 14 residues.

As regards this clonotype: A much larger clonotype is one base distant, so this may be a read error. The chain joins TRBV24-1 to TRBJ2-2; D may correspond to TRBD1 or TRBD2 (5 bases each). The germline gives CDR1 KGHDR, CDR2 SFDVKD. The CDR3 runs to 15 residues. The V end was cut by 5 bases, the J end by 6 bases, with 15 bases between. CDR3 sequence: CATSGRGGLAGELFF. For the CDR3, the DNA is TGTGCCACCAGTGGTAGGGGCGGGTTAGCCGGGGAGCTGTTTTTT.

This clonotype was seen repeatedly, ten times or more. The rearrangement links TRBV7-2 to TRBJ1-5, with D possibly matching TRBD1 (6 bases). This CDR3 is built from 16 residues. Germline CDR1 and CDR2: SGHTA and FQGNSA. With 5 bases removed from V and 6 bases from J, the gap between germline ends came to 20 bases. The chain's CDR3 is CASSPEATRGRQPQHF. Here the CDR3 DNA reads TGTGCCAGCAGCCCCGAGGCGACCAGGGGCCGTCAGCCCCAGCATTTT.

A remark on this clonotype: A much larger clone differs by one base, so this may be a read error. The rearrangement links TRBV6-2 or TRBV6-3 to TRBJ1-5; D is perhaps TRBD1 (6 bases). The CDR3 is 15 amino acids. CDR1 and CDR2 (germline): MNHEY, SVGEGT. V lost 8 bases to trimming and J lost 4 bases, with 18 bases between them. The CDR3 nucleotides are TGTGCCAGCGCTTATTCCGGGACACGGAATCAGCCCCAGCATTTT. Protein sequence: CASAYSGTRNQPQHF.

This clonotype was recorded a few times. A read error may be the cause here, since a much bigger clone is one base away. The chain recombines TRBV11-2 with TRBJ1-2; the D gene is possibly TRBD1 (5 bases). The V end was cut by 3 bases, the J end by 4 bases, with 12 bases between. Germline values: CDR1 SGHAT, CDR2 FQNNGV. The CDR3 has 14 residues. The CDR3 here is CASSLTALSYGYTF. The CDR3 DNA reads as TGTGCCAGCAGCTTGACAGCTCTTAGCTATGGCTACACCTTC.

The V and J genes are TRBV19 and TRBJ2-3; D tentatively reads TRBD1 or TRBD2 (5 bases each). CDR1 LNHDA and CDR2 SQIVND come from the germline V gene (reference sequence). The CDR3 contains 13 residues. V lost 4 bases to trimming and J lost 4 bases, with 9 bases between them. CDR3 bases: TGTGCCAGTAGTAACGGGGCCGCAGATACGCAGTATTTT. The encoded protein is CASSNGAADTQYF.

This clonotype was counted at least ten times. The J gene is TRBJ2-1, the V gene TRBV11-2, with TRBD1 matching 7 bases. The CDR3 loop spans 16 amino acids. Germline loops: CDR1 SGHAT, CDR2 FQNNGV. After removal of 5 bases from V and 3 bases from J, the junction contained 10 bases not matched to a gene. The CDR3 reads CASSTRQGGFYNEQFF. CDR3 in DNA: TGTGCCAGCAGCACAAGACAGGGCGGGTTCTACAATGAGCAGTTCTTC.

This clonotype was counted ten times or more. This rearrangement joins TRBV9 to TRBJ1-2; D not certain. Germline V lookup: CDR1 SGDLS, CDR2 YYNGEE. The V and J ends lost 4 bases and 5 bases respectively, with 6 bases between them. The CDR3 sequence is 11 residues long. The CDR3 DNA is TGTGCCAGCAGCTCTCCTTATGGCTACACCTTC. This gives the protein CASSSPYGYTF. Full variable domain (outside the CDR3, taken from reference TRBV9 and TRBJ1-2): DSGVTQTPKHLITATGQRVTLRCSPRSGDLSVYWYQQSLDQGLQFLIQYYNGEERAKGNILERFSAQQFPDLHSELNLSSLELGDSALYFCASSSPYGYTFGSGTRLTVV.

This clonotype has ten or more counts. CDR3 bases: TGCAGCGTGGGACAGGGCACAGATACGCAGTATTTT. As protein: CSVGQGTDTQYF. The rearrangement links TRBV29-1 to TRBJ2-3; 8 bases agree with TRBD1. Germline assignment: CDR1 SQVTM and CDR2 ANQGSEA. CDR3 length equals 12 residues. The V segment lost 6 bases and the J segment 1 base; nucleotides outside the gene matches: 0.

A word on this clonotype: It may be a read error: a sequence one base away is much more abundant. This chain connects TRBV24-1 to TRBJ2-2; maybe TRBD1 (7 bases). This CDR3 has 15 amino acids. Germline CDR1 and CDR2: KGHDR and SFDVKD. This CDR3 is CATSDFPGGTGELSF. CDR3 bases: TGTGCCACCAGTGATTTTCCAGGGGGGACCGGGGAGCTGTCTTTT.

In this sample, this clonotype turned up many times. The rearrangement links TRBV25-1 to TRBJ2-7, with D unresolved. Germline-derived CDR1 and CDR2 are MGHDK and SYGVNS. The CDR3 contains 11 residues. The ends were cut back, 10 bases at V and 2 bases at J, with 9 bases in the middle. CDR3 amino acids: CATRHTYEQYF. CDR3 nucleotide sequence: TGTGCCACCCGACATACCTACGAGCAGTACTTC.

The rearrangement uses TRBV3-1 and TRBJ1-2; D uncertain. V was shortened by 6 bases and J by 5 bases, with 19 bases between the two germline ends. The CDR3 contains 15 residues. The germline V gene has CDR1 LGHDT and CDR2 YNNKEL (reference sequence). CDR3 bases: TGTGCCAGCAGTTACTTAACAGCGTCTGCGTATGGCTACACCTTC. As protein: CASSYLTASAYGYTF.

This clonotype was seen many times. The V gene is TRBV20-1, the J gene TRBJ1-5; possible D gene TRBD1, 5 bases. The CDR3 contains 15 residues. CDR1 and CDR2 from the germline V gene are DFQATT and SNEGSKA (reference sequence). The V end was cut by 1 base, the J end by 2 bases, with 12 bases between. The CDR3 is CSARGREGGNQPQHF. DNA for the CDR3: TGCAGTGCTAGAGGCAGGGAAGGAGGCAATCAGCCCCAGCATTTT.

This clonotype was observed many times. V and J are TRBV28 and TRBJ2-1, with 11 bases aligning to TRBD1. Germline V gene lookup returns CDR1 MDHEN and CDR2 SYDVKM. This CDR3 spans 21 amino acids. The V segment lost 3 bases and the J segment 6 bases; nucleotides outside the gene matches: 22. The CDR3 DNA sequence: TGTGCCAGCAGTTTTCCCAATCTAGTCCCGGGACAGGGGGGTAGACCCAATGAGCAGTTCTTC. Encoded protein: CASSFPNLVPGQGGRPNEQFF.

This clonotype was detected many times. V and J are TRBV7-9 and TRBJ2-7; TRBD2 agrees at 7 bases. Germline V gives CDR1 SEHNR, CDR2 FQNEAQ (reference sequence). Germline trimming cut 2 bases from V and 7 bases from J; bases unmatched to any gene: 8. This CDR3 region has 14 residues. CDR3 in DNA: TGTGCCAGCAGCTTATCGCTAGCGGTCGGGGAGCAGTACTTC. This codes for CASSLSLAVGEQYF.

This clonotype was counted many times. The chain combines TRBV11-2 with TRBJ2-4, with D unclear. Looked up from germline, CDR1 is SGHAT and CDR2 is FQNNGV. The CDR3 consists of 16 residues. The V gene lost 4 bases and the J gene lost 0 bases, with 13 bases spanning the gap. CDR3 nucleotides: TGTGCCAGCAGCTCGTCGGGTTTGATAGCCAAAAACATTCAGTACTTC. Its translation: CASSSSGLIAKNIQYF.

This clonotype was counted many times. The chain is built from TRBV20-1 and TRBJ1-2, with 9 positions matching TRBD1. This CDR3 contains 13 residues. CDR1 is DFQATT and CDR2 is SNEGSKA in the germline V gene (reference sequence). V shed 6 bases and J 5 bases; nucleotides not matched to a gene: 7. The CDR3 region has the DNA TGCAGTGCGGACACAGGGGGCACTTATGGCTACACCTTC. Amino acid sequence: CSADTGGTYGYTF.

In its sample, this clonotype was seen a few times. V usage is TRBV9 and J usage is TRBJ2-1; 9 bases are shared with TRBD2. CDR3 size: 14 residues. V lost 3 bases to trimming and J lost 4 bases; unmatched junction nucleotides: 2. Germline V gives CDR1 SGDLS, CDR2 YYNGEE. CDR3: CASSASGEYNEQFF. In DNA form, the CDR3 reads TGTGCCAGCAGCGCTAGCGGGGAGTACAATGAGCAGTTCTTC.

This clonotype was recorded at least ten times. V usage is TRBV7-9 and J usage is TRBJ1-1, with TRBD1 as a possible D gene (6 bases). The ends were cut back, 4 bases at V and 8 bases at J, with 14 bases in the middle. The germline V gene has CDR1 SEHNR and CDR2 FQNEAQ (reference sequence). This CDR3 spans 13 amino acids. The DNA for the CDR3 is TGTGCCAGCAGCTCCCAGGGGACCGCAGAAGCTTTCTTT. Translating gives CASSSQGTAEAFF.

This clonotype was picked up many times. The CDR3 coding sequence is TGTGCCAGCAGCGTAGGTGCAGGATCGGACACTGAAGCTTTCTTT. Translating gives CASSVGAGSDTEAFF. The rearrangement joins TRBV9 to TRBJ1-1, with D uncertain. Germline lookup yields CDR1 SGDLS and CDR2 YYNGEE. V lost 0 bases and J 3 bases, leaving 12 bases between the germline ends. This CDR3 is 15 amino acids long.

This clonotype was found many times. The chain recombines TRBV7-6 with TRBJ2-1; 12 bases are a match to TRBD2. The CDR3 is 19 residues long. Germline lookup yields CDR1 SGHVS and CDR2 FNYEAQ. Trimming at V came to 1 base and at J to 7 bases, leaving 14 bases not matched to a gene. The CDR3 sequence is CASSLVPLLAGGQRNEQFF. In DNA form, the CDR3 reads TGTGCCAGCAGCTTAGTGCCCCTGCTAGCGGGGGGGCAAAGAAATGAGCAGTTCTTC.

The V gene is TRBV18, the J gene TRBJ2-1; TRBD1 matches 8 bases. The CDR3 has 14 residues. The germline CDR1 and CDR2 sequences are KGHSH and LQKENI. V dropped 1 base and J dropped 7; count of bases not matched to a gene: 3. As DNA, the CDR3 is TGTGCCAGCTCACCACGGACAGGGACTAATGAGCAGTTCTTC. Translated: CASSPRTGTNEQFF.

J is TRBJ2-5 and V is TRBV2; D gene uncertain. Germline V gene lookup returns CDR1 SNHLY and CDR2 FYNNEI. The CDR3 runs 12 residues. The V end lost 7 bases, the J end lost 5 bases, and 11 bases lay between the germline ends. This CDR3 reads CASKFHGETQYF. The CDR3 DNA reads TGTGCCAGCAAGTTCCATGGGGAGACCCAGTACTTC.

The chain employs TRBV27 and TRBJ2-2; D ambiguous. CDR1 MNHEY and CDR2 SMNVEV come from the germline V gene (reference sequence). V gave up 2 bases and J gave up 5 bases, with 15 bases separating them. The length of the CDR3 is 16 residues. The CDR3 here is CASSLDGSTRTGELFF. The CDR3 bases are TGTGCCAGCAGTTTAGATGGTAGTACCAGGACCGGGGAGCTGTTTTTT.

This clonotype has at least ten counts. The chain is built from TRBV20-1 and TRBJ2-1; 7 bases agree with TRBD2. V gave up 1 base and J gave up 3 bases; unmatched junction bases: 3. The CDR3 consists of 14 residues. Germline V lookup: CDR1 DFQATT, CDR2 SNEGSKA (reference sequence). The CDR3 spells CSARGPGGYNEQFF. CDR3 DNA: TGCAGTGCTAGAGGGCCGGGGGGCTACAATGAGCAGTTCTTC.

In this sample, this clonotype turned up many times. The chain employs TRBV5-4 and TRBJ1-1; unclear D gene. The CDR3 runs 12 residues. The V end was cut by 0 bases, the J end by 6 bases, with 6 bases between. The germline V gene has CDR1 SGHNT and CDR2 YYREEE (reference sequence). The DNA of the CDR3 is TGTGCCAGCAGCTTGGGTCGCGCTGAAGCTTTCTTT. Translated: CASSLGRAEAFF.